This TCR beta chain was obtained from a study of OX40 agonist ivuxolimab in advanced cancers. Across the study: People who had prior anti-PD-1, anti-PD-L1 or anti-CTLA-4 therapy could take part, and roughly 40% had some.

Study conclusions and caveats: The study did not work out the antigen specificity of the expanded peripheral T cells.

Sequenced by immunoSEQ multiplex PCR; TCRdb stores in-frame clones only, minus some. This table has more than 65,000 clones, just over 90% appearing once. Only one count was recorded for this clone. Antigen unknown. Germline values: CDR1 SGDLS, CDR2 YYNGEE. V lost 3 bases and J lost 3; bases outside the gene matches: 10. The CDR3 contains 16 residues. Sample: CD4+ or CD8+ T cells sorted from blood, taken in a trial of the OX40 agonist ivuxolimab. The chain couples TRBV9 to TRBJ2-7, with TRBD2 matching over 9 bases. The TCR comes from an adult with an advanced solid tumor such as melanoma, head and neck, liver or kidney cancer. Written as DNA, the CDR3 is TGTGCCAGCAGCGCCCGGGGTAGCGGGAGTTTCTACGAGCAGTACTTC. It codes for CASSARGSGSFYEQYF. The variable domain in full, completed from reference TRBV9 and TRBJ2-7, reads DSGVTQTPKHLITATGQRVTLRCSPRSGDLSVYWYQQSLDQGLQFLIQYYNGEERAKGNILERFSAQQFPDLHSELNLSSLELGDSALYFCASSARGSGSFYEQYFGPGTRLTVT.